This T cell receptor beta chain was recorded in a study of T-cell memory formation after mild COVID-19. Background on the study: TCR clusters mostly belonged to single donors.

Study results and caveats: The study detected some responding clones in pre-infection memory, suggesting cross-reactive memory joined.

The CDR3 runs to 14 residues. V was shortened by 2 bases and J by 5 bases, with 9 bases between the two germline ends. The germline CDR1 and CDR2 sequences are SGHAT and FQNNGV. This clonotype has a single count. Its matching antigen is unknown. One entry per CDR3 protein results from TCRdb running MiXCR on the 5' RACE reads. The table lists hundreds of thousands of distinct CDR3 sequences, approximately 16% of them singletons, with 3.5% in the top ten. This clonotype was obtained from a man aged 18-30 years who had mild COVID-19 (a few samples of this study predate the infection). Cell type and time point are not known. The chain links TRBV11-2 to TRBJ1-4; unclear D gene. The sequenced sample was PBMCs or a T cell subset sorted from them (not recorded which). The CDR3 DNA sequence: TGTGCCAGCAGCTTAAATCTGGGGAATGAAAAACTGTTTTTT. Its protein is CASSLNLGNEKLFF.